Sequencing of this TCR beta chain was carried out in a study of T cells in Graves' hyperthyroidism and ophthalmopathy. Trimming left V 5 bases short and J 1 base short, with 18 bases between. This CDR3 contains 17 residues. CDR1 is SGHTA, CDR2 FQGNSA, per germline. Uncontrolled infection, other autoimmune disease, pregnancy or lactation disqualified patients from enrolment. Clinicians diagnosed patients from clinical symptoms, serum thyroxine and TRAb, thyroid ultrasound and orbital computed tomography. Concerning this clonotype: This could be a read error, since a much larger clone is one nucleotide away.

RNA transcripts served as the template for amplifying TCR beta CDR3 regions. Using the HTBI primer set, a first-round RT-PCR was run on the TCR CDR3. TCRdb analysed the multiplex PCR reads with MiXCR anew, one entry per CDR3 protein. The profile shows approximately 640,000 distinct CDR3 sequences, just under 45% of them singletons. The sequence came from an adult man with Graves' disease, either hyperthyroidism or ophthalmopathy (not recorded which). The chain carries TRBV7-2 and TRBJ1-3; perhaps TRBD1 as D (6 bases). Material: peripheral blood or thyroid tissue (not recorded which). The CDR3 nucleotides read TGTGCCAGCAGCCTTGGACCTCAACAGGGATCTGGAAACACCATATATTTT. Amino acid sequence: CASSLGPQQGSGNTIYF.